This T cell receptor beta chain originates from a study of cytomegalovirus exposure and HLA in healthy donors. PCR amplification relied on 60 Vbeta primers (plus 13 Jbeta primers). The assay was immunoSEQ multiplex PCR, and TCRdb's table has in-frame clones only and misses some. The sample consists of 160,000 or so clones, roughly 80% of them appearing once. Germline values: CDR1 MNHEY, CDR2 SVGAGI. The CDR3 consists of 14 residues. The V gene end was trimmed by 4 bases and the J gene end by 5 bases; junction bases not matched to a gene: 8. Sequenced input: PBMCs. The chain has TRBV6-5 and TRBJ2-7; 7 bases line up with TRBD1. The TCR was taken from a man younger than 40 in good health and CMV-seronegative. The CDR3 nucleotides read TGTGCCAGCAGTTCGTCCGACAGGGCCAACGAGCAGTACTTC. Its protein is CASSSSDRANEQYF.